The 6 T cell receptor beta chains below were found in one sample sequenced in a study of T cells in Graves' hyperthyroidism and ophthalmopathy. Amplification of TCR beta CDR3 regions used RNA as the template. The study used the HTBI primer set for a first-round RT-PCR of the TCR CDR3. TCRdb recomputed calls from the multiplex PCR reads with MiXCR, one row per CDR3 protein. The sample shows around 600,000 distinct CDR3 sequences, more than 13% of them seen only once. Sequencing was carried out using blood. The origin of the receptors is a woman between 18 and 29 years old with Graves' ophthalmopathy.

This clonotype was detected many times. The V and J genes are TRBV7-2 and TRBJ1-5, with unresolved D. The CDR3 length is 12 residues. V was shortened by 5 bases and J by 5 bases, with 7 bases between the two germline ends. Germline CDR1 and CDR2: SGHTA and FQGNSA. Here the CDR3 reads CASSPRDQPQHF. Here the CDR3 DNA reads TGTGCCAGCAGCCCGCGAGATCAGCCCCAGCATTTT.

About this clonotype itself: A read error may be the cause here, since a much bigger clone is one base away. V and J are TRBV6-5 and TRBJ1-2; D might be TRBD1 (5 bases). The CDR3 spans 17 residues. Deletions cut 2 bases from V and 3 bases from J, with 19 bases between. CDR1 is MNHEY and CDR2 is SVGAGI in the germline V gene. CDR3 nucleotide sequence: TGTGCCAGCAGTTACCCTATCAGCGGGGCCGGTGACTATGGCTACACCTTC. Encoded protein: CASSYPISGAGDYGYTF.

V gene TRBV20-1 combines with J gene TRBJ2-1; 10 bases are shared with TRBD1. The CDR3 is 15 amino acids. Germline V gene data show CDR1 as DFQATT and CDR2 as SNEGSKA (reference sequence). Losses at the gene ends were 3 bases for V and 6 bases for J; bases not matched to a gene: 8. In nucleotides, the CDR3 is TGCAGTGCTAGTGACCGGGACAGGGGTATCAATGAGCAGTTCTTC. This codes for CSASDRDRGINEQFF.

V is TRBV5-6 and J is TRBJ1-1; D might be TRBD1 (6 bases). The CDR3 is made up of 17 amino acids. Germline assignment: CDR1 SGHDT and CDR2 YYEEEE. V lost 4 bases and J lost 3, with 22 bases in between. Written as DNA, the CDR3 is TGTGCCAGCAGCCGGTCCTACAGGGAAATAACGGACACTGAAGCTTTCTTT. It specifies CASSRSYREITDTEAFF. Combining the CDR3 with reference TRBV5-6 and TRBJ1-1 gives the whole variable domain DAGVTQSPTHLIKTRGQQVTLRCSPKSGHDTVSWYQQALGQGPQFIFQYYEEEERQRGNFPDRFSGHQFPNYSSELNVNALLLGDSALYLCASSRSYREITDTEAFFGQGTRLTVV.

There are many counts of this clonotype. The chain links TRBV28 to TRBJ2-7; a possible D gene is TRBD1 (6 bases). Trimming shortened V by 11 bases and J by 6 bases, and 20 bases separated the two germline ends. CDR3 length: 13 amino acids. CDR1 is MDHEN, CDR2 SYDVKM, per germline. CDR3 in amino acids: CAALGQNLIEQYF. CDR3 nucleotide sequence: TGTGCCGCACTTGGACAGAATTTAATCGAGCAGTACTTC. Full variable domain (remainder filled in from reference TRBV28 and TRBJ2-7): DVKVTQSSRYLVKRTGEKVFLECVQDMDHENMFWYRQDPGLGLRLIYFSYDVKMKEKGDIPEGYSVSREKKERFSLILESASTNQTSMYLCAALGQNLIEQYFGPGTRLTVT.

Ten or more counts support this clonotype. This chain links TRBV28 with TRBJ1-5, with 8 bases lining up with TRBD1. Germline V gene data show CDR1 as MDHEN and CDR2 as SYDVKM. With 4 bases clipped from V and 5 bases from J, the junction kept 4 bases outside the gene matches. The CDR3 loop spans 14 amino acids. CDR3 in amino acids: CASSSGQDDQPQHF. The CDR3 DNA reads TGTGCCAGCAGTTCGGGACAGGATGATCAGCCCCAGCATTTT. Full variable domain (outside the CDR3, taken from reference TRBV28 and TRBJ1-5): DVKVTQSSRYLVKRTGEKVFLECVQDMDHENMFWYRQDPGLGLRLIYFSYDVKMKEKGDIPEGYSVSREKKERFSLILESASTNQTSMYLCASSSGQDDQPQHFGDGTRLSIL.